The 14 T cell receptor beta chains below come from one sample, sequenced in a study of T cell responses to AZD1222 COVID-19 vaccine. The repertoire was sequenced with immunoSEQ multiplex PCR; TCRdb's copy has only in-frame clones and lacks some. Among some 200,000 clones listed, around 93% were seen once. The starting material was peripheral blood, obtained on day 0 of MenACWY control vaccination. These TCRs come from an adult in good health.

In this sample, this clone turned up once. The chain combines TRBV24-1 with TRBJ2-1; maybe TRBD2 (7 bases). Trimming shortened V by 9 bases and J by 5 bases, and 13 bases separated the two germline ends. Germline V gene sequence: CDR1 KGHDR, CDR2 SFDVKD. This CDR3 has 13 amino acids. The CDR3 DNA is TGTGCCACCGGGGGGGGCGATAACAATGAGCAGTTCTTC. Translation gives CATGGGDNNEQFF.

The gene calls are TRBV28 and TRBJ2-1, with a possible D match to TRBD1 (5 bases). Germline lookup yields CDR1 MDHEN and CDR2 SYDVKM. The V and J ends lost 5 bases and 4 bases respectively, with 18 bases between them. There are 16 residues in the CDR3. The DNA for the CDR3 is TGTGCCAGCAGTGACGCTACAGGCTTCCCTTACAATGAGCAGTTCTTC. This codes for CASSDATGFPYNEQFF.

The gene calls are TRBV21-1 and TRBJ1-4; the table's D call TRBD1 went unverified against the DNA. TRBV21-1 constitutes a pseudogene. This CDR3 has 15 amino acids. Here the CDR3 reads CASSSRGQANEKLFF. The CDR3 DNA reads TGTGCCAGCAGCTCCCGGGGACAGGCTAATGAAAAACTGTTTTTT.

The chain employs TRBV2 and TRBJ1-1; D remains unclear. The germline V gene encodes CDR1 SNHLY and CDR2 FYNNEI. The CDR3 is 14 amino acids. Trimming left V 4 bases short and J 7 bases short, with 16 bases between. For the CDR3, the DNA is TGTGCCAGCAGTGCGACACTTTCCCCAATTGAAGCTTTCTTT. This gives the protein CASSATLSPIEAFF.

The chain couples TRBV19 to TRBJ1-6; tentative D call: TRBD1 (5 bases). V lost 9 bases and J lost 0, with 12 bases in between. The CDR3 spans 15 residues. The V gene's germline CDR1 is LNHDA and CDR2 SQIVND (reference sequence). CDR3 in amino acids: CASQSGGSYNSPLHF. In nucleotides, the CDR3 is TGTGCCAGCCAGAGTGGGGGCTCCTATAATTCACCCCTCCACTTT. The complete variable domain, with remaining parts taken from reference TRBV19 and TRBJ1-6, reads DGGITQSPKYLFRKEGQNVTLSCEQNLNHDAMYWYRQDPGQGLRLIYYSQIVNDFQKGDIAEGYSVSREKKESFPLTVTSAQKNPTAFYLCASQSGGSYNSPLHFGNGTRLTVT.

The chain links TRBV19 to TRBJ2-5; D is undetermined. CDR1 LNHDA and CDR2 SQIVND come from the germline V gene (reference sequence). This CDR3 region has 12 residues. Trimming removed 4 bases at V and 5 bases at J, with 8 bases between. The CDR3 is CASSNPPETQYF. The CDR3 coding sequence is TGTGCCAGTAGTAACCCCCCCGAGACCCAGTACTTC.

The V call is TRBV5-4, the J call TRBJ2-2; tentatively, D is TRBD1 or TRBD2 (5 bases each). V lost 4 bases to trimming and J lost 2 bases, with 12 bases between them. Germline assignment: CDR1 SGHNT and CDR2 YYREEE (reference sequence). The CDR3 has 15 residues. CDR3 sequence reads: CASSPGPINTGELFF. CDR3 DNA sequence: TGTGCCAGCAGCCCGGGACCGATCAACACCGGGGAGCTGTTTTTT.

This chain connects TRBV24-1 to TRBJ1-5; 11 bases agree with TRBD1. Germline-derived CDR1 and CDR2 are KGHDR and SFDVKD. J was trimmed by 3 bases and V by 2 bases; bases with no gene match: 8. CDR3 length: 18 amino acids. The CDR3 is CATSDSAGTGGVNQPQHF. The DNA for the CDR3 is TGTGCCACCAGTGATTCGGCCGGGACAGGGGGTGTCAATCAGCCCCAGCATTTT.

The genes are TRBV7-8 and TRBJ1-1; a possible D gene is TRBD1 (5 bases). Trimming removed 1 base at V and 2 bases at J, with 11 bases between. The length of the CDR3 is 15 residues. Looked up from germline, CDR1 is SGHVS and CDR2 is FQNEAQ. The CDR3 nucleotides are TGTGCCAGCAGCTTAGTATCAGGGCCCAACACTGAAGCTTTCTTT. This gives the protein CASSLVSGPNTEAFF.

The gene calls are TRBV9 and TRBJ1-3; D perhaps matches TRBD1 (6 bases). Germline V gene sequence: CDR1 SGDLS, CDR2 YYNGEE. The length of the CDR3 is 16 residues. The V end was cut by 3 bases, the J end by 0 bases, with 13 bases between. CDR3: CASSAQGRSSGNTIYF. DNA of the CDR3: TGTGCCAGCAGCGCACAGGGACGGTCCTCTGGAAACACCATATATTTT.

This clone was seen a single time. V is TRBV29-1 and J is TRBJ1-6, with D possibly being TRBD1 (5 bases). The CDR3 is 13 amino acids. Germline lookup yields CDR1 SQVTM and CDR2 ANQGSEA. The V end was cut by 6 bases, the J end by 7 bases, with 13 bases between. CDR3: CSVSAGGNSPLHF. The CDR3 coding sequence is TGCAGCGTGAGCGCCGGGGGGAATTCACCCCTCCACTTT.

The chain employs TRBV4-1 and TRBJ2-2; D may be TRBD2 (6 bases). Trimming cost V 1 base and J 7 bases, with 13 bases left between them. Germline V gene lookup returns CDR1 MGHRA and CDR2 YSYEKL. The CDR3 totals 15 residues. The DNA of the CDR3 is TGCGCCAGCAGCCAAGGGGACTCCGGGGGCGGGGAGCTGTTTTTT. Translated: CASSQGDSGGGELFF.

The V gene is TRBV6-5, the J gene TRBJ1-4; 7 nucleotides align to TRBD1. With V trimmed by 6 bases and J by 7 bases, 5 bases remained unmatched. Germline lookup yields CDR1 MNHEY and CDR2 SVGAGI. The CDR3 runs to 13 residues. The CDR3 loop is CASRGQPGEKLFF. For the CDR3, the DNA is TGTGCCAGCAGGGGACAGCCGGGTGAAAAACTGTTTTTT.

In DNA, the CDR3 is TGTGCCAGCAGCTTAGAAGTTCGCGCAAGGGAGTCTTCCACTGAAGCTTTCTTT. Its protein product is CASSLEVRARESSTEAFF. The chain has TRBV7-9 and TRBJ1-1; D not resolved. V was trimmed by 1 base and J by 4 bases, leaving 22 bases between them. The CDR3 consists of 18 residues. The germline V gene has CDR1 SEHNR and CDR2 FQNEAQ (reference sequence).